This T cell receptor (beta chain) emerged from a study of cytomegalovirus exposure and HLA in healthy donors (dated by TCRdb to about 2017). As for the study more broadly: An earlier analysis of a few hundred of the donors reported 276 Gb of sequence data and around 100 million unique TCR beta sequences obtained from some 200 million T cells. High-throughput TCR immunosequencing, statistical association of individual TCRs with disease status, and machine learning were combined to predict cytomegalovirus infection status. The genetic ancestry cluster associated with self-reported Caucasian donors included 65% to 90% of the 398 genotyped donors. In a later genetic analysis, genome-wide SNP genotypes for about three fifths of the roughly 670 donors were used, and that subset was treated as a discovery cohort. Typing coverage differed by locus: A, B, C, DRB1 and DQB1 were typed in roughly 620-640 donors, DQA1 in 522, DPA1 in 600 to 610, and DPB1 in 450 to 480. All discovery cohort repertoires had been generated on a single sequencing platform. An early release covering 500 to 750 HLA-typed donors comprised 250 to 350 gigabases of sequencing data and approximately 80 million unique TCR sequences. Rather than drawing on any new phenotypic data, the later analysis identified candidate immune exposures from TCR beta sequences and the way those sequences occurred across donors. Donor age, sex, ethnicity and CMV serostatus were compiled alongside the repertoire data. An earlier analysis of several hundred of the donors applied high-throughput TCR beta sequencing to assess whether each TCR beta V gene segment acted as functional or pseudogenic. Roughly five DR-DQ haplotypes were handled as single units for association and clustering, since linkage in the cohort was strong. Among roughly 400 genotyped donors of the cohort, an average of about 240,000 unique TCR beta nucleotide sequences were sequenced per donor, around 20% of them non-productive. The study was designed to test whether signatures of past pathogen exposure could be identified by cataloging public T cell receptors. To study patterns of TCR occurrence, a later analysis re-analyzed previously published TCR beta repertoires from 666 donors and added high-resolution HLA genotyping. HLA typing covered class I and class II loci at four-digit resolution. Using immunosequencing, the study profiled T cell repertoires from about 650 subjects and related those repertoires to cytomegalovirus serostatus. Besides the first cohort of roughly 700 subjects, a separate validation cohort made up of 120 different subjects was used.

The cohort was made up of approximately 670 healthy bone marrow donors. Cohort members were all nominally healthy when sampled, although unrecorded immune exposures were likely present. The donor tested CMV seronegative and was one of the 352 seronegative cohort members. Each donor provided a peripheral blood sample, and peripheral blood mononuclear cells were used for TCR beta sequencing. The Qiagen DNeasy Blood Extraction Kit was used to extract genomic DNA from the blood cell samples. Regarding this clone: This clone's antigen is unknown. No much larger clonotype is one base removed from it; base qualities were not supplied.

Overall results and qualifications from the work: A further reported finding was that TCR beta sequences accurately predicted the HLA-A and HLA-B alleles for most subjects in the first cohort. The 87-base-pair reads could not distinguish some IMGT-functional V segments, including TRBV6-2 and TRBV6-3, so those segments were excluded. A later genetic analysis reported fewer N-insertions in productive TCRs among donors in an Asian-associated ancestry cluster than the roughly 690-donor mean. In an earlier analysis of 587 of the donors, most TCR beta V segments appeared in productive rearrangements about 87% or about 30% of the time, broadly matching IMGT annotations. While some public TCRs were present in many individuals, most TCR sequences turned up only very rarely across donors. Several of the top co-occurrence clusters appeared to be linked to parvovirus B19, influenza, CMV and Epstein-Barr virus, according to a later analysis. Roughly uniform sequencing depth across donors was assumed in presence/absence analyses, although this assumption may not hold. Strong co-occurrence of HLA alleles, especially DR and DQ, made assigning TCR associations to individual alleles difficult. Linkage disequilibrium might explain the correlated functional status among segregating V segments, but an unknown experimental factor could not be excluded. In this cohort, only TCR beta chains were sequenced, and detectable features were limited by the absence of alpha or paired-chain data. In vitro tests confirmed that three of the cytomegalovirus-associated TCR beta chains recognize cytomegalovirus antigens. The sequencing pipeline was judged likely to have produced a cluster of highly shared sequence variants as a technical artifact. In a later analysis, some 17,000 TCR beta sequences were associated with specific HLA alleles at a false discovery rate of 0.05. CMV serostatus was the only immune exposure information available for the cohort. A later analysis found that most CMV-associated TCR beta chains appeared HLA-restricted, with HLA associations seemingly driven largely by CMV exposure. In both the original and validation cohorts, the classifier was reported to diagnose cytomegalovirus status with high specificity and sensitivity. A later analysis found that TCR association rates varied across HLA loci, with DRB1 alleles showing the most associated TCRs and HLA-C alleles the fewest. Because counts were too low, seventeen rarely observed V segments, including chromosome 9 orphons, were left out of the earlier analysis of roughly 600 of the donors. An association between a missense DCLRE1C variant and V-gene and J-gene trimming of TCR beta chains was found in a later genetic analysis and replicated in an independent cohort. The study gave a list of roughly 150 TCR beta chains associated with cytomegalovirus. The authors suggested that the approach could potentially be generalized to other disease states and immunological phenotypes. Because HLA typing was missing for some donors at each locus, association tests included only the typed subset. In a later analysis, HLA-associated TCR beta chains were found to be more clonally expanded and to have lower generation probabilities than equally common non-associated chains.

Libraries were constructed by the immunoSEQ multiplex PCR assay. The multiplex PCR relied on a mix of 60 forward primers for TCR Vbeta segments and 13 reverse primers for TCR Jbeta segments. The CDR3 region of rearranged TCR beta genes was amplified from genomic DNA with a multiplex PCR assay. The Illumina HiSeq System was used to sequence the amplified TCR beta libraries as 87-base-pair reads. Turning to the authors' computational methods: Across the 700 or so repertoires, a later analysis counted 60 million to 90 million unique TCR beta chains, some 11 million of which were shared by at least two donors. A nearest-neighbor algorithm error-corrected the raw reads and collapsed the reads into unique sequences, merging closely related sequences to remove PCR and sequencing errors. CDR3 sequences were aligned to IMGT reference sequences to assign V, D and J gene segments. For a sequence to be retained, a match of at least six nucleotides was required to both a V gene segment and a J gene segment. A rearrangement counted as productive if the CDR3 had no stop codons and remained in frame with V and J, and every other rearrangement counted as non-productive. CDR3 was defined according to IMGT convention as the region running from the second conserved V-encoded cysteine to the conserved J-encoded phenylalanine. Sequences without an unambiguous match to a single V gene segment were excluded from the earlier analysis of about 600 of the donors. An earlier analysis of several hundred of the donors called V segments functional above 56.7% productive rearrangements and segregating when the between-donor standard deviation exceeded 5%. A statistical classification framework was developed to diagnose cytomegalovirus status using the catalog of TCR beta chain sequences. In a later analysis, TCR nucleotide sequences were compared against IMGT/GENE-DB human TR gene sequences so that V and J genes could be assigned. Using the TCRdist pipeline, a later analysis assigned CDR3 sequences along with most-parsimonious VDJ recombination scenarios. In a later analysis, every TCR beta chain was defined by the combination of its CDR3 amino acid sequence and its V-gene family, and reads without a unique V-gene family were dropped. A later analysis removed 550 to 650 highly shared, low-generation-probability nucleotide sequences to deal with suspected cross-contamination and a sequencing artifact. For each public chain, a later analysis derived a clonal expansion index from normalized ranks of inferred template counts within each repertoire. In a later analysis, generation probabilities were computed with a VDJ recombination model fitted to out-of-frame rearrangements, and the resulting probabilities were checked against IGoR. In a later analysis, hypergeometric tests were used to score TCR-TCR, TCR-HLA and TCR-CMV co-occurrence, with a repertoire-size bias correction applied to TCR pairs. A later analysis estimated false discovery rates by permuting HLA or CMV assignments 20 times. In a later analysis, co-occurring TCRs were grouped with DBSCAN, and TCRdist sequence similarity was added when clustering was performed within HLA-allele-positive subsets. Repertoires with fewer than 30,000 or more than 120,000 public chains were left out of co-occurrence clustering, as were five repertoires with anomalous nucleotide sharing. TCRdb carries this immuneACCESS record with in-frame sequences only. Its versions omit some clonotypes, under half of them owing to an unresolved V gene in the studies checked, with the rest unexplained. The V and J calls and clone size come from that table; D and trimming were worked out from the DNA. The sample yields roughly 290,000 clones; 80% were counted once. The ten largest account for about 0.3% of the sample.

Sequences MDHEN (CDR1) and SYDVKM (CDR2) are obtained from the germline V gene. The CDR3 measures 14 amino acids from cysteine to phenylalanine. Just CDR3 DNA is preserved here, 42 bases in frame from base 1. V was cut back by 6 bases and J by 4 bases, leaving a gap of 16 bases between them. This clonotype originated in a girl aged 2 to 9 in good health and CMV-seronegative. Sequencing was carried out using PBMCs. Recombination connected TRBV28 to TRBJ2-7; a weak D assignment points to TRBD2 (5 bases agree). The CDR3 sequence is CASSPSRGVYEQYF. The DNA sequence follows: TGTGCCAGCAGCCCGTCACGGGGAGTATACGAGCAGTACTTC.